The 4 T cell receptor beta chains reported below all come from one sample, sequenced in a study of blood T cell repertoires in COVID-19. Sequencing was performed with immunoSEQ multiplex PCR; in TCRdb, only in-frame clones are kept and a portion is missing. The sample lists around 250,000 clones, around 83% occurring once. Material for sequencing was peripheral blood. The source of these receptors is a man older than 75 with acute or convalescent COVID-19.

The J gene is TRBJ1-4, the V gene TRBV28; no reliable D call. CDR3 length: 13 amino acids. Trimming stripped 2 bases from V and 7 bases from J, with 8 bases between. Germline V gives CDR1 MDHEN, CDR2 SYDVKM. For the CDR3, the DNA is TGTGCCAGCAGTTTAACCCGGGGTGAAAAACTGTTTTTT. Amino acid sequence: CASSLTRGEKLFF.

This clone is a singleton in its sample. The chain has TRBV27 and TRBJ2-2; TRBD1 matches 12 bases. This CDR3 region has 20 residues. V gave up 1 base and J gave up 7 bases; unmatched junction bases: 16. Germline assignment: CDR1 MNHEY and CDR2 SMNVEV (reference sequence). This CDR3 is CASSLLGGGGTGGGVGELFF. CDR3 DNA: TGTGCCAGCAGTTTATTGGGCGGGGGCGGGACAGGGGGCGGCGTCGGGGAGCTGTTTTTT.

Written as DNA, the CDR3 is TGCGCCAGCAGTATCACCACCACTCCGGCTAGTGAGCAGTTCTTC. It specifies CASSITTTPASEQFF. This rearrangement joins TRBV5-1 to TRBJ2-1; D gene unclear. In germline, CDR1 is SGHRS, CDR2 YFSETQ. The CDR3 spans 15 residues. Trimming cost V 5 bases and J 9 bases, with 21 bases left between them.

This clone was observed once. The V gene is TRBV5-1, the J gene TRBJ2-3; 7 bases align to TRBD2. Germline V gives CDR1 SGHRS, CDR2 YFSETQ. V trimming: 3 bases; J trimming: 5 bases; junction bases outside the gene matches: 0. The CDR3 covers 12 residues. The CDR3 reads CASSSSGDTQYF. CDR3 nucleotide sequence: TGCGCCAGCAGCTCTAGCGGAGATACGCAGTATTTT.